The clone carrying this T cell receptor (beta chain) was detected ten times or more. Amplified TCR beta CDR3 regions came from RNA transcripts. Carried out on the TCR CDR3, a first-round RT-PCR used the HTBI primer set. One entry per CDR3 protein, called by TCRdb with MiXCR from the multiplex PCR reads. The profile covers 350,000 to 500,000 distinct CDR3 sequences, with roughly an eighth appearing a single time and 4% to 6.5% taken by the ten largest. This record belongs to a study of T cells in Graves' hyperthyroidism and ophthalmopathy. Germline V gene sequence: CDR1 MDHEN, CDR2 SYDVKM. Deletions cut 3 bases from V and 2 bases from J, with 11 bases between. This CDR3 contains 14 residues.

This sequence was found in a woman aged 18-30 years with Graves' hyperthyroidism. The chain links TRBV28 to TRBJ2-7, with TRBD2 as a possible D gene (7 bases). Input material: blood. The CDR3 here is CASSLGGATYEQYF. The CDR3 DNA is TGTGCCAGCAGTTTGGGGGGGGCTACCTACGAGCAGTACTTC.